The rows below give T cell receptor beta chains drawn from one sample of a study of PD-L1 blockade in urothelial cancer. Data came from immunoSEQ multiplex PCR; TCRdb stores just in-frame clones and leaves some out. The table includes roughly 17,000 clones, roughly 87% detected once. The material sequenced was PBMCs, taken around atezolizumab (anti-PD-L1) treatment. The receptors originated from a man in his fifties or sixties with urothelial cancer. The CDR3 runs from the conserved cysteine through the conserved F or W. Fields, in order: V gene, CDR3 protein.

TRBV9 CASSVATGNEQFF
TRBV4-3 CASSQMRQGNEQFF
TRBV2 CASRETSGGSSSGANVLTF
TRBV2 CASSEMVSNYGYTF
TRBV7-9 CASSLSADWHYEQYF
TRBV10-3 CAISGGASGGYQETQYF
TRBV9 CASSVERSGELFF
TRBV7-7 CASSQRGPKSSYEQYF
TRBV5-1 CASSWGGEQFF
TRBV7-9 CASSLAVEAFF